Listed below are T cell receptor beta chains from one sample, sequenced in a study of cytomegalovirus exposure and HLA in healthy donors. The method was immunoSEQ multiplex PCR; TCRdb's version includes in-frame clones alone and lacks a portion of them. The data contain over 200,000 clones, just under 70% of them singletons. Material for sequencing was PBMCs. Receptors originate from a man aged 35-49 years in good health and CMV-seropositive. Each CDR3 is given with its conserved first and last residue. Fields, in order: V gene, clone size, D gene, CDR3 length, J gene, CDR3 protein, CDR3 DNA. D genes are given only for firm matches. The listing skips clone size in some rows; elsewhere it reads once, few, many or a size class.

>TRBV7-2|.|.|15|TRBJ1-1
CASSSAIALNTEAFF
TGTGCCAGCAGCTCCGCCATCGCGCTGAACACTGAAGCTTTCTTT
>TRBV4-1|.|TRBD2|17|TRBJ2-1
CASSHHRLAGAYNEQFF
TGCGCCAGCAGCCATCACAGACTAGCGGGGGCGTACAATGAGCAGTTCTTC
>TRBV6-1|.|TRBD2|15|TRBJ2-5
CASTLAGRRQETQYF
TGTGCCAGCACTCTAGCGGGGAGACGTCAAGAGACCCAGTACTTC
>TRBV4-1|.|.|16|TRBJ1-4
CASSPVSGSLNEKLFF
TGCGCCAGCAGCCCAGTATCCGGGTCCTTAAATGAAAAACTGTTTTTT
>TRBV18|.|TRBD1|15|TRBJ2-2
CASSLETGATGELFF
TGTGCCAGCTCACTAGAAACAGGGGCCACCGGGGAGCTGTTTTTT
>TRBV5-1|.|.|13|TRBJ1-2
CASSLGGVTGYTF
TGCGCCAGCAGCTTGGGAGGAGTCACTGGCTACACCTTC
>TRBV5-6|.|TRBD1|16|TRBJ1-5
CASSFGGTGRPGPQHF
TGTGCCAGCAGCTTCGGCGGGACAGGGCGCCCGGGGCCCCAGCATTTT
>TRBV6-1|.|TRBD1|14|TRBJ1-1
CASSEGTGVTEAFF
TGTGCCAGCAGCGAGGGGACAGGGGTAACTGAAGCTTTCTTT
>TRBV7-9|.|TRBD1|12|TRBJ1-1
CASSWGQGLAFF
TGTGCCAGCAGCTGGGGACAGGGTTTAGCTTTCTTT
>TRBV12-5|few|TRBD1|15|TRBJ2-1
CASGLSAGGYNEQFF
TGTGCTAGTGGTTTATCGGCAGGGGGATACAATGAGCAGTTCTTC
>TRBV28|.|.|14|TRBJ1-6
CASSLGQSYSPLHF
TGTGCCAGCAGTTTAGGACAGAGTTATTCACCCCTCCACTTT
>TRBV19|.|.|13|TRBJ1-2
CASSGSPYYGYTF
TGTGCCAGTAGTGGCTCACCCTACTATGGCTACACCTTC
>TRBV13|.|.|12|TRBJ2-7
CASSASGTEQYF
TGTGCCAGCAGCGCCTCGGGAACCGAGCAGTACTTC